This TCR beta chain comes out of a study of CD8 T cells in ankylosing spondylitis. Overall study findings and caveats: Earlier work had already found some motif variants in reactive arthritis synovial fluid and blood. In ankylosing spondylitis patients, matched synovial fluid reportedly showed significant enrichment of disease-linked clones. In ankylosing spondylitis blood, a motif of fewer than 10 highly homologous TCR beta variants appeared characteristic. Clones linked with disease were CD8+ and fairly uncommon in the peripheral blood.

The ends lost 5 bases at V and 3 bases at J; junction bases unmatched: 6. The V gene's germline CDR1 is SGHDT and CDR2 YYEEEE. The CDR3 totals 15 residues. Libraries for TCR beta were made by quantitative 5'-RACE with molecular barcodes. TCRdb analysed the 5' RACE reads with MiXCR anew, one entry per CDR3 protein. The table lists more than 650,000 distinct CDR3 sequences, about 11% of them singletons, with more than 0.5% in the top ten. This clonotype was counted ten times or more. The antigen is not known. Sequenced: blood, either unsorted or a sorted T cell fraction (not recorded which). This chain joins TRBV5-6 and TRBJ2-3; 10 positions match TRBD2. The receptor was isolated from a male donor with ankylosing spondylitis. CDR3 protein: CASRLAGGGTDTQYF. In DNA, the CDR3 is TGTGCCAGCAGATTAGCGGGAGGTGGGACAGATACGCAGTATTTT.